Sequencing of this TCR beta chain was carried out in a study of T cells in Graves' hyperthyroidism and ophthalmopathy. 10 ml fresh peripheral blood yielded the PBMCs. The investigators amplified TCR beta CDR3 regions from RNA transcripts. The TCR CDR3 first-round RT-PCR relied on the HTBI primer set. One entry per CDR3 protein results from TCRdb running MiXCR on the multiplex PCR reads. The table includes approximately 210,000 distinct CDR3 sequences, 15% to 20% detected once. The source material was blood. The sequence derives from a man aged 50-59 years with Graves' hyperthyroidism.

The CDR3 DNA is TGCAGTGCTAGAGATTACGCGGCAGCCGCCTACGAGCAGTACTTC. It codes for CSARDYAAAAYEQYF. The gene calls are TRBV20-1 and TRBJ2-7; unclear D gene. In germline, CDR1 is DFQATT, CDR2 SNEGSKA (reference sequence). V was trimmed by 0 bases and J by 2 bases, leaving 14 bases between them. CDR3 length equals 15 residues.